This T cell receptor beta chain originates from a study of cytomegalovirus exposure and HLA in healthy donors. The study ran its PCR with 60 Vbeta and 13 Jbeta primers. Some clones are missing from TCRdb's copy, which holds only in-frame ones; the method was immunoSEQ multiplex PCR. The table includes approximately 250,000 clones, 78% detected once. Per the germline V gene, CDR1 is SGHDT and CDR2 is YYEEEE. Between the trimmed V and J ends, which lost 1 base and 3 bases, there was a span of 11 bases. The CDR3 is 14 residues long. Sample: PBMCs. The chain employs TRBV5-6 and TRBJ2-7; TRBD1 might be the D (5 bases). This receptor was identified in a boy under 18 in good health and CMV-seronegative. The DNA for the CDR3 is TGTGCCAGCAGCTTGCAGACAGCCCACTACGAGCAGTACTTC. Translated, it gives CASSLQTAHYEQYF. Complete variable domain (other parts from reference TRBV5-6 and TRBJ2-7): DAGVTQSPTHLIKTRGQQVTLRCSPKSGHDTVSWYQQALGQGPQFIFQYYEEEERQRGNFPDRFSGHQFPNYSSELNVNALLLGDSALYLCASSLQTAHYEQYFGPGTRLTVT.